The rows below give T cell receptor beta chains drawn from one sample of a study of technical replicates of blood from a handful of donors. The data were produced by immunoSEQ multiplex PCR, yet TCRdb's version contains in-frame clones alone and is incomplete. The data contain tens of thousands of clones, around 90% of them singletons. Sequences were obtained from T cells isolated from PBMCs. The receptors come from a human donor in good health. Each CDR3 is given with its conserved first and last residue. A D gene is named only where the DNA matches it firmly.

J	V	D	CDR3
TRBJ1-4	TRBV6-1	TRBD1	CASSDLPGQAEKLFF
TRBJ2-1	TRBV6-4	TRBD1	CASSDRGQEQFF
TRBJ2-1	TRBV7-9	TRBD2	CASTRTSGSNEQFF
TRBJ1-2	TRBV19	.	CASSIGRELPYGYTF
TRBJ2-1	TRBV9	TRBD2	CASSGRLAGVYNEQFF
TRBJ2-2	TRBV5-1	.	CASSVDSWTGELFF
TRBJ2-7	TRBV23-1	.	CASSQTSRAYEQYF
TRBJ1-1	TRBV6-5	.	CASSYRLQTLNTEAFF
TRBJ2-7	TRBV18	.	CASSPLDSSSYEQYF
TRBJ2-1	TRBV5-4	.	CASSLELSYNEQFF
TRBJ2-7	TRBV7-9	TRBD2	CASSLDWREGYEQYF
TRBJ2-1	TRBV10-3	.	CAISSGVGNEQFF
TRBJ2-5	TRBV7-6	.	CASSPFQETQYF
TRBJ2-7	TRBV29-1	TRBD2	CSVLFRTSGTYEQYF
TRBJ1-1	TRBV5-6	TRBD1	CASSAIQPTTGGAFF
TRBJ2-7	TRBV29-1	TRBD2	CSVERGDGYEQYF
TRBJ2-7	TRBV7-8	.	CASSLVDAGNEQYF
TRBJ1-1	TRBV4-2	.	CASSQGLSNTEAFF
TRBJ2-7	TRBV9	TRBD2	CASSVDSGRGFYEQYF
TRBJ2-1	TRBV30	.	CAWSVGRNFYEQFF
TRBJ2-7	TRBV27	TRBD2	CASSLSGLLRGGYEQYF
TRBJ1-4	TRBV4-3	.	CASLEKLFF
TRBJ2-7	TRBV7-9	.	CASSLANYEQYF
TRBJ1-1	TRBV6-1	.	CASSLEGGTEAFF
TRBJ2-5	TRBV9	.	CASSVVGGGETQYF
TRBJ2-1	TRBV7-3	TRBD1	CASSSDRGSYNEQFF
TRBJ1-2	TRBV4-3	.	CASSQTGGVDGYTF
TRBJ2-5	TRBV11-3	.	CASSLNNQETQYF
TRBJ1-1	TRBV19	TRBD1	CASRSPTGKAFF
TRBJ2-7	TRBV10-3	.	CAISPLAVSSYEQYF
TRBJ1-5	TRBV6-1	.	CASSEVVDGAEPQHF
TRBJ1-5	TRBV28	TRBD1	CASSIPGQVQPQHF
TRBJ2-3	TRBV25-1	TRBD2	CASSELAAGGDTQYF
TRBJ2-3	TRBV14	.	CASSQVNILVDTQYF
TRBJ1-2	TRBV19	TRBD1	CASSIGTGGYGYTF
TRBJ1-1	TRBV5-8	TRBD1	CASSLGPGGNTEAFF
TRBJ1-4	TRBV9	.	CASSVGGQGIYEKLFF
TRBJ1-1	TRBV5-1	.	CASSFSGDTEAFF
TRBJ2-7	TRBV9	TRBD1	CASSVRGQGATYEQYF
TRBJ2-2	TRBV4-2	.	CASSLTRDTTGELFF
TRBJ2-1	TRBV2	TRBD2	CASSVLREGRNEQFF
TRBJ2-2	TRBV25-1	.	CASSRQANTGELFF